The sequence of this T cell receptor (beta chain) was determined in a study of T-cell reconstitution after alpha-beta-depleted transplantation in children. It was with unique molecular identifiers that the TCRbeta library was prepared. TCRdb analysed the PCR reads with MiXCR anew, one entry per CDR3 protein. The sample holds over 400,000 distinct CDR3 sequences, around 13% seen once. This clonotype was seen more than once but under ten times. This CDR3 has 12 amino acids. Germline V gene sequence: CDR1 GTSNPN, CDR2 SVGIG (reference sequence). V lost 1 base and J lost 8, with 9 bases in between. The chain employs TRBV30 and TRBJ2-1; D not resolved. This receptor was identified in a human donor who donated a stem cell graft to a child with combined immunodeficiency. The sequencing here drew on PBMCs from the stem cell graft donor, taken from the stem cell graft. CDR3 bases: TGTGCCTGGAGTGGACATTGGGATGAGCAGTTCTTC. Its translation: CAWSGHWDEQFF.